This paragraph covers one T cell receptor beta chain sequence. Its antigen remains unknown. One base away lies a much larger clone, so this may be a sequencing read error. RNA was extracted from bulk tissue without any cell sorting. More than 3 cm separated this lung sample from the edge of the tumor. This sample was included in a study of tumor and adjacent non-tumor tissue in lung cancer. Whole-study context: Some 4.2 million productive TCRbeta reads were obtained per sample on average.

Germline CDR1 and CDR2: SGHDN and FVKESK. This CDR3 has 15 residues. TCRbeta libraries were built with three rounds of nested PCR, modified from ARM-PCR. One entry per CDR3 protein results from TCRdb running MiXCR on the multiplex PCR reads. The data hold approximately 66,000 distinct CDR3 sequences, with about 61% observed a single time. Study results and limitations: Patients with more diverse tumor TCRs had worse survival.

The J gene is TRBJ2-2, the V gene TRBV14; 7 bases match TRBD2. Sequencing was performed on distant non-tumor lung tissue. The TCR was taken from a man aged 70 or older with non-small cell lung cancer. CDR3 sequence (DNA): TGTGCCAGCAGCCAAGCCCAGGGACGGAGCGGGGAGCTGTTATTT. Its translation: CASSQAQGRSGELLF.